The 2 T cell receptor beta chains given below trace back to one sample, sequenced in a study of PD-L1 blockade in urothelial cancer. Generated by immunoSEQ multiplex PCR, the TCRdb table keeps only in-frame clones and is missing some. The sample carries 35,000 to 55,000 clones, about 80% recorded once. Time point described: peripheral blood 6 weeks after treatment start. The source was PBMCs, collected around atezolizumab (anti-PD-L1) treatment. The receptors originated from a man aged 60 to 75 with urothelial cancer.

V gene TRBV7-6 combines with J gene TRBJ2-1, with 8 bases lining up with TRBD2. The CDR3 runs 17 residues. V shed 1 base and J 0 bases; nucleotides not matched to a gene: 5. From germline, CDR1 is SGHVS and CDR2 FNYEAQ. The CDR3 DNA sequence: TGTGCCAGCAGCTTAGGCCAACTAGCGGCCTCCTACAATGAGCAGTTCTTC. It is translated as CASSLGQLAASYNEQFF.

As to this clone: One end of the junction varies from germline; a read error may be responsible. V is TRBV6-1 and J is TRBJ1-6; maybe TRBD1 (6 bases). Germline V gene data show CDR1 as MNHNS and CDR2 as SASEGT. This CDR3 has 14 amino acids. DNA for the CDR3: TGTGCCAGCAGCGCTAACTTACTGGACAGCCTTCGGTCCTTT. It translates to CASSANLLDSLRSF.